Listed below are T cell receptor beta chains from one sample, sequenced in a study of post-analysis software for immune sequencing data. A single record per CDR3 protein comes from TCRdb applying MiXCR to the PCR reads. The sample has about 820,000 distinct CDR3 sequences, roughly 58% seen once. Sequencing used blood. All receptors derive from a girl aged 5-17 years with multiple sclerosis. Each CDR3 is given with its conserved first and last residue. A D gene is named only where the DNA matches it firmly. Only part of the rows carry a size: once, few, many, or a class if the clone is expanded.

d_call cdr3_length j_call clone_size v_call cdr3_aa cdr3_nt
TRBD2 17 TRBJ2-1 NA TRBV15 CATSRVLSGGSYNEQFF TGTGCCACCAGCAGAGTTTTGAGCGGGGGTTCCTACAATGAGCAGTTCTTC
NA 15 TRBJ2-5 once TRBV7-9 CASSPREGKQETQYF TGTGCCAGCAGCCCGAGAGAGGGCAAACAAGAGACCCAGTACTTC
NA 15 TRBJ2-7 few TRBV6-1 CASRGKVAGSHEQYF TGTGCCAGCAGGGGAAAAGTGGCAGGGAGCCACGAGCAGTACTTC
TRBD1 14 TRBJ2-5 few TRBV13 CASSLRRGLGTQYF TGTGCCAGCAGCCTCCGCAGGGGGCTTGGGACCCAGTACTTC
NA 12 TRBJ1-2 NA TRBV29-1 CSVETENYGYTF TGCAGCGTTGAGACGGAGAACTATGGCTACACCTTC
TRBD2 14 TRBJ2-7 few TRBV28 CASSSTGGLYEQYF TGTGCCAGCAGTTCCACGGGGGGGCTCTACGAGCAGTACTTC
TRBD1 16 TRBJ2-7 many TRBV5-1 CASSWGTGTVSYEQYF TGCGCCAGCAGCTGGGGTACGGGGACAGTCTCCTACGAGCAGTACTTC
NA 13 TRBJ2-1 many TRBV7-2 CASSPGSYNEQFF TGTGCCAGCAGTCCCGGGAGCTACAATGAGCAGTTCTTC
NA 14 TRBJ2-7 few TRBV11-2 CASSQEVNSYEQYF TGTGCCAGCAGCCAGGAAGTTAACTCCTACGAGCAGTACTTC
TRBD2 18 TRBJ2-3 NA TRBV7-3 CASSLTQLAGGRADTQYF TGTGCCAGCAGCTTAACGCAACTAGCGGGGGGAAGGGCAGATACGCAGTATTTT
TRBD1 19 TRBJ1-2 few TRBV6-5 CASSYGETGVVTTNYGYTF TGTGCCAGCAGTTACGGTGAGACAGGGGTCGTCACCACGAACTATGGCTACACCTTC
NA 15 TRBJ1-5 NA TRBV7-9 CASSPSGGRNQPQHF TGTGCCAGCAGCCCCTCGGGGGGTCGCAATCAGCCCCAGCATTTT
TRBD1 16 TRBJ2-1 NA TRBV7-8 CASSSRTGAFDNEQFF TGTGCCAGCAGCTCAAGGACAGGGGCCTTCGACAATGAGCAGTTCTTC
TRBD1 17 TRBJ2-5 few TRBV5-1 CASSSSPGTGSRETQYF TGCGCCAGCAGCTCCTCCCCCGGGACAGGGTCGAGAGAGACCCAGTACTTC
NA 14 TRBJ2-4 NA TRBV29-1 CSALRGSRENIQYF TGCAGCGCCTTGAGGGGATCGCGGGAAAACATTCAGTACTTC
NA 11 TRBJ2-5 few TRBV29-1 CSAGDSQTQYF TGCAGCGCGGGGGACAGTCAGACCCAGTACTTC
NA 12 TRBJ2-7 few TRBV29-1 CSVIPGSDEQYF TGCAGCGTTATTCCGGGGAGCGACGAGCAGTACTTC
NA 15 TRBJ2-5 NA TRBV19 CASSIAGEMGETQYF TGTGCCAGTAGTATAGCGGGGGAGATGGGTGAGACCCAGTACTTC
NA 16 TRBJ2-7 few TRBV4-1 CASSPLAGRSSYEQYF TGCGCCAGCAGCCCCCTCGCTGGGCGAAGCTCCTACGAGCAGTACTTC
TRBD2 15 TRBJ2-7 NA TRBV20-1 CSAIAGTSGRYEQYF TGCAGTGCCATCGCCGGGACTAGCGGCCGCTACGAGCAGTACTTC
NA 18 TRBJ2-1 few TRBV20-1 CSAYSPSRLAPQVNEQFF TGCAGTGCCTATTCCCCATCGAGGCTAGCGCCCCAGGTCAATGAGCAGTTCTTC
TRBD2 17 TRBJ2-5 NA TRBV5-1 CASSRGTSGSHQETQYF TGCGCCAGCAGCCGGGGGACTAGCGGGAGCCACCAAGAGACCCAGTACTTC
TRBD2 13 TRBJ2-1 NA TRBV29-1 CSVGRESYNEQFF TGCAGCGTTGGGCGGGAGTCCTACAATGAGCAGTTCTTC
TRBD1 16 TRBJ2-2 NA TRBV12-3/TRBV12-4 CASNRGQGGNTGELFF TGTGCCAGCAACCGAGGACAGGGTGGTAACACCGGGGAGCTGTTTTTT
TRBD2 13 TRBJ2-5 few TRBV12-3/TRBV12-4 CASTTSGQETQYF TGTGCCAGCACAACTAGCGGTCAAGAGACCCAGTACTTC
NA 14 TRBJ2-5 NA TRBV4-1 CASSRLIHQETQYF TGCGCCAGCAGCCGACTAATACACCAAGAGACCCAGTACTTC
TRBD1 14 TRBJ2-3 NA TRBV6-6 CASGKDRGTDTQYF TGTGCCAGCGGGAAGGACAGGGGCACAGATACGCAGTATTTT
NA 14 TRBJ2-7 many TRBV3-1 CASSQKADAYEQYF TGTGCCAGCAGCCAGAAGGCGGATGCCTACGAGCAGTACTTC
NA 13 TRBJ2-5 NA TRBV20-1 CSARWRVGETQYF TGCAGTGCTAGATGGAGGGTGGGGGAGACCCAGTACTTC
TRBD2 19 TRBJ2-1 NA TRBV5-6 CASSSLTVLAGKTADEQFF TGTGCCAGCAGCTCCCTAACTGTTCTAGCGGGGAAAACAGCGGATGAGCAGTTCTTC
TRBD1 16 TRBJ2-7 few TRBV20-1 CSALGARDRDTYEQYF TGCAGTGCTTTAGGAGCCCGGGACAGGGACACCTACGAGCAGTACTTC
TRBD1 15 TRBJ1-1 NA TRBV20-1 CSAGGADRGSTEAFF TGCAGTGCTGGAGGGGCTGACAGGGGGTCGACTGAAGCTTTCTTT
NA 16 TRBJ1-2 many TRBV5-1 CASSLRADNPNYGYTF TGCGCCAGCAGCTTGCGAGCCGACAACCCTAACTATGGCTACACCTTC
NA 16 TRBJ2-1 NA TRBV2 CASRPPPGNSYNEQFF TGTGCCAGCAGGCCCCCCCCGGGGAACTCCTACAATGAGCAGTTCTTC
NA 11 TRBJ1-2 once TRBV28 CAIVGVGGYTF TGTGCCATCGTAGGGGTAGGGGGCTACACCTTC
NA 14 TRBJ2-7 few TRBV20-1 CSARVGPTSDEQYF TGCAGTGCTAGAGTCGGCCCCACTAGTGACGAGCAGTACTTC
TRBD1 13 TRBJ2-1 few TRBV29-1 CSVARTGVNEQFF TGCAGCGTTGCCAGGACAGGGGTAAATGAGCAGTTCTTC
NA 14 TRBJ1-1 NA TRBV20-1 CSASFRGGSTEAFF TGCAGTGCTAGCTTCAGGGGAGGAAGCACTGAAGCTTTCTTT
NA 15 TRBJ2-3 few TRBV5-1 CASSLDLQVTDTQYF TGCGCCAGCAGCTTGGATCTCCAAGTCACAGATACGCAGTATTTT
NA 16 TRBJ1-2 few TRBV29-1 CSVNAGPQRIGYGYTF TGCAGCGTCAACGCGGGTCCCCAGAGGATAGGCTATGGCTACACCTTC
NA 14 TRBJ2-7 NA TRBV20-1 CSASTVRGCYEQYF TGCAGTGCAAGCACGGTTAGGGGGTGCTACGAGCAGTACTTC
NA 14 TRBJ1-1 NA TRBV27 CASSLRGQNTEAFF TGTGCCAGCAGTTTAAGGGGACAGAACACTGAAGCTTTCTTT